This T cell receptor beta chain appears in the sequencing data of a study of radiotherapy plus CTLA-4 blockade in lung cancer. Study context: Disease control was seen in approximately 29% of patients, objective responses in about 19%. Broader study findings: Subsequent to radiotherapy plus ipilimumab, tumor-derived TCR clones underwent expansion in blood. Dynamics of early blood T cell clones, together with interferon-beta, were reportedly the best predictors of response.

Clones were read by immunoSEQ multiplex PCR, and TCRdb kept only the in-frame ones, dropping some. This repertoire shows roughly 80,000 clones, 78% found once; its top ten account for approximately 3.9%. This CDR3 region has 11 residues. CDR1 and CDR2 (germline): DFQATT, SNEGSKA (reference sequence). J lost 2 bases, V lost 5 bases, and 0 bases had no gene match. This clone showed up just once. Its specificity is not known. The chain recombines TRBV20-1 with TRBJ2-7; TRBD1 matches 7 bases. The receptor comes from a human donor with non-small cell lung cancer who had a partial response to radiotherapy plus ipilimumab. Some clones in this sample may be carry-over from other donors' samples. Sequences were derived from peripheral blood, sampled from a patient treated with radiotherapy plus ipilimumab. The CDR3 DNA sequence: TGCAGTGCTGGACAGGCCTACGAGCAGTACTTC. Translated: CSAGQAYEQYF.